Listed below are T cell receptor beta chains from one sample, sequenced in a study of cytotoxic CD8 clonotypes in ibrutinib-treated CLL. Produced via immunoSEQ multiplex PCR; TCRdb's table is partial and in-frame only. This sample has about 68,000 clones, with approximately 71% found just once. This specimen was PBMCs, taken after 12 months of ibrutinib treatment. These receptors all come from a human donor with chronic lymphocytic leukemia. The CDR3 runs from the conserved cysteine through the conserved F or W. A D gene is named only where the DNA matches it firmly. Not all rows give a size; the values are once, few, many and, for expanded clones, a class.

v_gene,d_gene,j_gene,abundance,CDR3aa,CDR3nt
TRBV6-5,-,TRBJ2-5,-,CASSYSRWETQYF,TGTGCCAGCAGTTACTCGCGTTGGGAGACCCAGTACTTC
TRBV5-1,-,TRBJ1-5,few,CASSLDGTNQPQHF,TGCGCCAGCAGCTTGGACGGAACCAATCAGCCCCAGCATTTT
TRBV7-8,-,TRBJ2-2,-,CASSLSEWNTGELFF,TGTGCCAGCAGCTTATCGGAATGGAACACCGGGGAGCTGTTTTTT
TRBV11-2,-,TRBJ1-1,-,CASSPDSPKAFF,TGTGCCAGCAGCCCGGACAGTCCGAAAGCTTTCTTT
TRBV6-6,-,TRBJ1-5,-,CASSYSDSNNQPQHF,TGTGCCAGCAGTTACTCGGACAGTAACAATCAGCCCCAGCATTTT
TRBV6-5,TRBD1,TRBJ1-1,-,CASSYSQGLGWAEAFF,TGTGCCAGCAGTTACTCACAGGGGCTTGGGTGGGCTGAAGCTTTCTTT
TRBV18,-,TRBJ2-7,-,CASSPLGKKDEQYF,TGTGCCAGCTCACCATTAGGCAAGAAAGACGAGCAGTACTTC
TRBV10-3,-,TRBJ1-1,few,CAISLQGQATEAFF,TGTGCCATCAGTCTACAGGGACAAGCCACTGAAGCTTTCTTT
TRBV19,-,TRBJ2-5,few,CASSGGLETQYF,TGTGCCAGTTCAGGGGGGCTAGAGACCCAGTACTTC
TRBV10-3,TRBD1,TRBJ2-5,once,CAISGTGREETQYF,TGTGCCATCAGTGGGACAGGGCGCGAAGAGACCCAGTACTTC
TRBV7-3,TRBD1,TRBJ1-1,-,CASSSDRGPNTEAFF,TGTGCCAGCAGCTCCGACAGGGGCCCCAACACTGAAGCTTTCTTT
TRBV9,-,TRBJ2-5,few,CASSVEGGPKETQYF,TGTGCCAGCAGCGTAGAAGGAGGGCCGAAAGAGACCCAGTACTTC
TRBV5-1,TRBD2,TRBJ2-1,-,CASSLGLAGGRVTNNEQFF,TGCGCCAGCAGCTTGGGACTAGCGGGGGGACGAGTTACTAACAATGAGCAGTTCTTC
TRBV25-1,-,TRBJ2-1,-,CASSDLADEQFF,TGTGCCAGCAGTGACCTGGCCGATGAGCAGTTCTTC
TRBV7-2,-,TRBJ1-2,few,CASSHNVADGYTF,TGTGCCAGCTCTCACAACGTCGCAGATGGCTACACCTTC
TRBV7-9,-,TRBJ1-1,-,CASSLGSGPGNTEAFF,TGTGCCAGCAGCTTAGGATCAGGCCCAGGAAACACTGAAGCTTTCTTT
TRBV6-5,-,TRBJ1-5,-,CASSYGFNQPQHF,TGTGCCAGCAGTTACGGGTTCAATCAGCCCCAGCATTTT
TRBV18,-,TRBJ2-1,-,CASSPEGRGKQFF,TGTGCCAGCTCACCGGAAGGCAGGGGAAAGCAGTTCTTC
TRBV9,-,TRBJ1-6,-,CASSVFGDEIGSSPLHF,TGTGCCAGCAGCGTATTTGGTGACGAGATTGGGAGTTCACCCCTCCACTTT
TRBV10-3,TRBD2,TRBJ2-1,-,CAIKRASGGGRRSYNEQFF,TGTGCCATCAAGCGGGCTAGCGGGGGGGGTCGTCGGTCCTACAATGAGCAGTTCTTC
TRBV6-6,-,TRBJ2-3,-,CASSPRGTDTQYF,TGTGCCAGCAGCCCCAGGGGCACAGATACGCAGTATTTT
TRBV4-3,-,TRBJ1-2,-,CASSQVAGPPYGYTF,TGCGCCAGCAGCCAAGTGGCAGGGCCACCCTATGGCTACACCTTC
TRBV30,-,TRBJ2-4,-,CAWSVSRGNIQYF,TGTGCCTGGAGTGTAAGCAGGGGAAACATTCAGTACTTC
TRBV6-6,TRBD1,TRBJ1-2,-,CASSLRTGGDGYTF,TGTGCCAGCAGTCTACGGACAGGGGGGGATGGCTACACCTTC
TRBV29-1,TRBD2,TRBJ2-6,-,CSARTSLGPSGANVLTF,TGCAGCGCCCGGACTAGCCTAGGGCCCTCCGGGGCCAACGTCCTGACTTTC
TRBV29-1,TRBD2,TRBJ2-3,-,CSLRAGDTQYF,TGCAGCCTCAGAGCGGGGGATACGCAGTATTTT
TRBV5-5,TRBD2,TRBJ2-1,-,CASQGLAGVGEQFF,TGTGCCAGCCAAGGCCTAGCGGGGGTAGGGGAGCAGTTCTTC
TRBV2,TRBD1,TRBJ1-1,few,CASMGFRGRGTEAFF,TGTGCCAGCATGGGATTTAGGGGGCGCGGAACTGAAGCTTTCTTT
TRBV30,-,TRBJ1-2,-,CAWELELKNYGYTF,TGTGCCTGGGAACTAGAGTTGAAGAACTATGGCTACACCTTC
TRBV4-3,TRBD2,TRBJ2-5,few,CASSQGSGGAEETQYF,TGCGCCAGCAGCCAAGGGAGCGGGGGGGCCGAGGAGACCCAGTACTTC
TRBV18,-,TRBJ1-5,-,CASSPGADLHQPQHF,TGTGCCAGCTCACCGGGCGCGGACCTTCATCAGCCCCAGCATTTT
TRBV15,-,TRBJ1-5,once,CATSRHTGANQPQHF,TGTGCCACCAGCAGGCATACAGGCGCCAATCAGCCCCAGCATTTT
TRBV7-2,-,TRBJ2-5,-,CASTKGALGSYETQYF,TGTGCCAGCACCAAAGGGGCTCTCGGGTCATATGAGACCCAGTACTTC
TRBV7-9,-,TRBJ2-4,-,CASSIVSVNIQYF,TGTGCCAGCAGCATAGTATCCGTGAACATTCAGTACTTC
TRBV9,-,TRBJ2-5,few,CASMGPGHQETQYF,TGTGCCAGCATGGGCCCAGGCCACCAAGAGACCCAGTACTTC
TRBV9,-,TRBJ1-1,-,CASSGRGGRTEAFF,TGTGCCAGCAGCGGCCGGGGGGGCCGCACTGAAGCTTTCTTT
TRBV4-1,TRBD1,TRBJ1-4,-,CASSRDRREKLFF,TGCGCCAGCAGCCGGGACAGGAGGGAAAAACTGTTTTTT
TRBV10-3,-,TRBJ1-4,-,CAISESFTSRANEKLFF,TGTGCCATCAGTGAGTCCTTCACAAGCCGAGCTAATGAAAAACTGTTTTTT
TRBV10-1,-,TRBJ2-5,-,CASTERVFQETQYF,TGCGCCAGCACCGAGAGGGTATTCCAAGAGACCCAGTACTTC
TRBV19,-,TRBJ1-2,-,CASSPGPGPGYTF,TGTGCCAGTAGTCCGGGTCCCGGGCCGGGCTACACCTTC
TRBV18,-,TRBJ1-4,-,CASSPGQVPEKLFF,TGTGCCAGCTCACCAGGGCAGGTTCCTGAAAAACTGTTTTTT
TRBV7-9,TRBD1,TRBJ2-5,-,CASSPPTGGYGQTQYF,TGTGCCAGCAGCCCCCCGACAGGGGGGTATGGGCAGACCCAGTACTTC
TRBV6-1,TRBD2,TRBJ2-2,-,CASSEALGGSVHFGELFF,TGTGCCAGCAGTGAAGCGCTGGGAGGGTCGGTTCATTTCGGGGAGCTGTTTTTT
TRBV9,TRBD2,TRBJ2-1,-,CASSVVGAGGLNEQFF,TGTGCCAGCAGCGTAGTCGGAGCGGGGGGGCTCAATGAGCAGTTCTTC
TRBV4-1,-,TRBJ2-7,-,CASSHRETFGTGEQYF,TGCGCCAGCAGCCACCGAGAGACATTTGGGACTGGCGAGCAGTACTTC
TRBV6-1,-,TRBJ1-4,few,CASSEAAGINEKLFF,TGTGCCAGCAGTGAAGCCGCAGGGATTAATGAAAAACTGTTTTTT
TRBV19,-,TRBJ2-2,-,CASRGQNTGELFF,TGTGCCAGTAGGGGCCAGAACACCGGGGAGCTGTTTTTT
TRBV27,-,TRBJ2-2,-,CASSKTWTSGELFF,TGTGCCAGCAGCAAAACATGGACGTCCGGGGAGCTGTTTTTT
TRBV14,-,TRBJ2-1,once,CASSPLRAGRSFEQFF,TGTGCCAGCAGCCCCCTCAGGGCAGGGAGGTCATTTGAGCAGTTCTTC
TRBV18,-,TRBJ1-3,-,CASSPPGARSGNTIYF,TGTGCCAGCTCACCACCCGGGGCTCGCTCTGGAAACACCATATATTTT
TRBV29-1,-,TRBJ1-2,-,CSVDRTATEGYTF,TGCAGCGTTGATCGGACGGCTACGGAGGGCTACACCTTC